This passage covers 20 T cell receptor beta chains from one sample sequenced in a study of beta chain features in type 1 diabetes. Regarding the study as a whole: A moderate, significant TCRB CDR3 shortening appeared in type 1 diabetes across four CD4+ subsets.

The study reverse transcribed the entire isolated RNA, so it sequenced expressed TCRB transcripts. This table comes from immunoSEQ multiplex PCR, and its TCRdb copy is limited to in-frame clones, with some not included. The sample carries approximately 170,000 clones, less than 9.5% recorded once. For these receptors, no antigen is known. Sequenced input: central memory CD4+ T cells from blood. The receptors here all came from a woman in her thirties or forties with type 1 diabetes.

This clone was seen more than once but under ten times. The sample holds other DNA sequences that translate to the same CDR3. The chain uses TRBV7-2 and TRBJ2-2; D not certain. Trimming shortened V by 3 bases and J by 0 bases, and 5 bases separated the two germline ends. The germline CDR1 and CDR2 sequences are SGHTA and FQGNSA. The CDR3 contains 14 residues. CDR3 amino acids: CASSFQTNTGELFF. CDR3 DNA sequence: TGTGCCAGCAGCTTTCAGACGAACACCGGGGAGCTGTTTTTT.

This sequence joins TRBV18 and TRBJ1-1, with D perhaps TRBD1 (6 bases). Trimming pared 4 bases from V and 5 bases from J, leaving 20 bases between. The CDR3 sequence is 16 residues long. CDR1 is KGHSH, CDR2 LQKENI, per germline. This CDR3 is CASSRRSPGEGTEAFF. In DNA form, the CDR3 reads TGTGCCAGCTCACGTCGGTCCCCAGGGGAGGGGACTGAAGCTTTCTTT.

The chain has TRBV27 and TRBJ2-1; TRBD2 agrees at 8 bases. The CDR3 is 15 amino acids. After removal of 6 bases from V and 7 bases from J, the junction contained 11 bases not matched to a gene. Germline CDR1 MNHEY, CDR2 SMNVEV (reference sequence). The CDR3 is CASRTGGAIKNEQFF. The CDR3 coding sequence is TGTGCCAGCAGAACCGGGGGGGCCATAAAGAATGAGCAGTTCTTC.

This clone showed up just a few times. The chain combines TRBV5-8 with TRBJ1-1; D is unresolved. Germline CDR1 and CDR2: SGHTS and YDEGEE. Trimming pared 0 bases from V and 1 base from J, leaving 7 bases between. The CDR3 is 14 amino acids. This chain's CDR3 is CASSLGGWNTEAFF. The CDR3 nucleotides read TGTGCCAGCAGCTTGGGAGGGTGGAACACTGAAGCTTTCTTT.

V is TRBV5-6 and J is TRBJ2-1; 9 bases line up with TRBD1. Germline values: CDR1 SGHDT, CDR2 YYEEEE. The CDR3 loop spans 12 amino acids. After removal of 4 bases from V and 14 bases from J, the junction contained 7 bases not matched to a gene. The DNA for the CDR3 is TGTGCCAGCAGCCGAACGCGGACAGGGGAGTTCTTC. Its translation: CASSRTRTGEFF.

There are a few counts of this clone. CDR3: CASRKGESRGNQPQHF. In nucleotides, the CDR3 is TGTGCCAGCAGAAAGGGGGAATCCAGGGGGAATCAGCCCCAGCATTTT. This chain links TRBV6-6 with TRBJ1-5; 7 bases line up with TRBD1. Germline CDR1 MNHNY, CDR2 SVGAGI (reference sequence). V gave up 6 bases and J gave up 4 bases; unmatched junction bases: 12. This CDR3 has 16 amino acids.

The table lists this clone with a few counts. The rearrangement uses TRBV6-5 and TRBJ2-1, with unresolved D. The germline V gene encodes CDR1 MNHEY and CDR2 SVGAGI. V lost 5 bases to trimming and J lost 7 bases, with 9 bases between them. The CDR3 extends over 12 amino acids. CDR3 nucleotide sequence: TGTGCCAGCAGTGACCCTAGGAATGAGCAGTTCTTC. Protein sequence: CASSDPRNEQFF.

The rearrangement uses TRBV30 and TRBJ1-2; a possible D gene is TRBD1 (5 bases). Trimming stripped 6 bases from V and 5 bases from J, with 10 bases between. The length of the CDR3 is 11 residues. CDR1 GTSNPN and CDR2 SVGIG come from the germline V gene (reference sequence). The CDR3: CACWGGYGYTF. CDR3 nucleotides: TGTGCCTGTTGGGGGGGGTATGGCTACACCTTC.

This clone was found a few times. V is TRBV28 and J is TRBJ2-7; maybe TRBD1 (5 bases). Germline loops: CDR1 MDHEN, CDR2 SYDVKM. Trimming shortened V by 8 bases and J by 3 bases, and 8 bases separated the two germline ends. The CDR3 totals 11 residues. The CDR3 here is CASAGFYEQYF. For the CDR3, the DNA is TGTGCCAGCGCAGGGTTCTACGAGCAGTACTTC.

The gene calls are TRBV29-1 and TRBJ2-3, with D possibly being TRBD2 (5 bases). CDR3 size: 14 residues. V lost 7 bases and J 0 bases, leaving 14 bases between the germline ends. CDR1 SQVTM and CDR2 ANQGSEA come from the germline V gene. The CDR3 bases are TGCAGCGCTGCAACTAGTACGAGCACAGATACGCAGTATTTT. It is translated as CSAATSTSTDTQYF.

The rearrangement joins TRBV7-8 to TRBJ1-1; weak D call: TRBD1 (5 bases). The germline V gene has CDR1 SGHVS and CDR2 FQNEAQ. The CDR3 sequence is 14 residues long. Trimming removed 1 base at V and 8 bases at J, with 14 bases between. CDR3 protein: CASSLGRAQGEAFF. The CDR3 DNA reads as TGTGCCAGCAGCTTAGGAAGGGCCCAGGGCGAAGCTTTCTTT.

The chain employs TRBV28 and TRBJ1-2; TRBD1 aligns across 7 bases. V lost 7 bases and J lost 3; bases outside the gene matches: 8. The CDR3 is made up of 14 amino acids. Germline V CDR1 and CDR2: MDHEN, SYDVKM. CDR3 sequence: CASTPGGSYYGYTF. The CDR3 region has the DNA TGTGCCAGCACCCCAGGGGGAAGTTACTATGGCTACACCTTC.

The chain employs TRBV4-3 and TRBJ1-3; TRBD1 is a possible D gene (6 bases). Trimming removed 3 bases from V and 0 bases from J, with 18 bases in between. Looked up from germline, CDR1 is LGHNA and CDR2 is YSLEER. CDR3 length: 18 residues. CDR3 amino acids: CASSHLWAGQFSGNTIYF. CDR3 in DNA: TGCGCCAGCAGCCACCTCTGGGCCGGACAGTTCTCTGGAAACACCATATATTTT.

This clone has more than one count but fewer than ten. J is TRBJ1-2 and V is TRBV2; TRBD1 aligns across 8 bases. CDR3 length equals 16 residues. Trimming took 6 bases from V and 2 from J; bases not matched to a gene: 11. Germline V gives CDR1 SNHLY, CDR2 FYNNEI. CDR3 sequence (DNA): TGTGCCAGCAGCGTGGGGAACAGGGGGGGGAACTATGGCTACACCTTC. This codes for CASSVGNRGGNYGYTF. The complete variable domain, with remaining parts taken from reference TRBV2 and TRBJ1-2, reads EPEVTQTPSHQVTQMGQEVILRCVPISNHLYFYWYRQILGQKVEFLVSFYNNEISEKSEIFDDQFSVERPDGSNFTLKIRSTKLEDSAMYFCASSVGNRGGNYGYTFGSGTRLTVV.

This chain uses TRBV14 with TRBJ1-4; D gene ambiguous. CDR3 length equals 15 residues. The V gene's germline CDR1 is SGHDN and CDR2 FVKESK. The germline V and J ends were trimmed by 2 bases and 1 base, with 8 bases remaining between them. Here the CDR3 reads CASSQSTETNEKLFF. For the CDR3, the DNA is TGTGCCAGCAGCCAATCAACAGAAACTAATGAAAAACTGTTTTTT.

This clone has more than one count but fewer than ten. V and J are TRBV7-6 and TRBJ1-2; 8 positions agree with TRBD1. The V segment lost 5 bases and the J segment 4 bases; nucleotides outside the gene matches: 3. CDR3 length equals 13 residues. Germline V gene data show CDR1 as SGHVS and CDR2 as FNYEAQ. The DNA of the CDR3 is TGTGCCAGCAGCATAGGGACAGGCTATGGCTACACCTTC. As protein: CASSIGTGYGYTF.

This clone was recorded many times. CDR3 nucleotide sequence: TGTGCCAGCAGTGGCAGGGTGAACTATGGCTACACCTTC. Amino acid sequence: CASSGRVNYGYTF. The V call is TRBV27, the J call TRBJ1-2, with D tentatively TRBD1 (5 bases). The CDR3 is made up of 13 amino acids. Trimming cost V 5 bases and J 2 bases, with 9 bases left between them. The germline V gene encodes CDR1 MNHEY and CDR2 SMNVEV (reference sequence).

The chain has TRBV9 and TRBJ2-5; D might be TRBD2 (5 bases). Trimming stripped 3 bases from V and 0 bases from J, with 9 bases between. This CDR3 region has 14 residues. Germline V lookup: CDR1 SGDLS, CDR2 YYNGEE. Here the CDR3 reads CASSASGNQETQYF. The DNA for the CDR3 is TGTGCCAGCAGCGCCAGCGGAAACCAAGAGACCCAGTACTTC.

The chain recombines TRBV28 with TRBJ2-5; D call uncertain. CDR1 MDHEN and CDR2 SYDVKM come from the germline V gene. V was shortened by 2 bases and J by 7 bases, with 11 bases between the two germline ends. This CDR3 region has 13 residues. The chain's CDR3 is CASSLGPERTQYF. The CDR3 DNA follows: TGTGCCAGCAGTTTAGGGCCCGAGAGGACCCAGTACTTC.

V usage is TRBV6-6 and J usage is TRBJ2-5; D gene ambiguous. The germline V and J ends were trimmed by 0 bases and 3 bases, with 5 bases remaining between them. Germline V lookup: CDR1 MNHNY, CDR2 SVGAGI (reference sequence). This CDR3 has 13 residues. The CDR3 coding sequence is TGTGCCAGCAGTTACTCGAGCGAAGAGACCCAGTACTTC. Its protein is CASSYSSEETQYF.